This TCR beta chain was documented in a study of long-term antiretroviral therapy in people with HIV. Whole-study findings and limits: On ART adherence, viral resistance or therapy changes, no data were available.

The germline V gene encodes CDR1 SGHAT and CDR2 FQNNGV. Trimming stripped 0 bases from V and 3 bases from J, with 15 bases between. This CDR3 comprises 16 residues. With regard to this clone: The target antigen is unknown.

This was the immunoSEQ v3.0 assay at survey level. The sequencing target was about 35,000-55,000 T-cell genomes per sample. Only in-frame clones appear in the TCRdb table, and some are missing; sequencing was by immunoSEQ multiplex PCR. This sample carries some 18,000 clones, 79% of them seen once, and the ten largest clones take 5% to 7.5%. The sequence came from a man aged 18 to 29 with HIV. Sequenced material: unsorted PBMCs, taken at the start of antiretroviral therapy, before treatment. V and J are TRBV11-2 and TRBJ2-7, with D possibly matching TRBD2 (6 bases). The CDR3 nucleotides read TGTGCCAGCAGCTTAGAGCGGGACCCGTTGATCTACGAGCAGTACTTC. It encodes CASSLERDPLIYEQYF.